One and the same sample provided the 6 T cell receptor beta chains below, sequenced in a study of blood T cells in healthy people across ages. PCR was performed a second time for about 6 to 12 cycles using a sample-barcoded 5' primer and a J-beta primer mix. TCRdb used MiXCR to reprocess the 5' RACE reads, holding one entry per CDR3 protein. The table lists 790,000 or so distinct CDR3 sequences, roughly 56% of them singletons. Sequencing was carried out using blood. The receptors originated from a man aged 35-49 years in good health.

In its sample, this clonotype was seen once. The chain uses TRBV29-1 and TRBJ2-3; weak D call: TRBD2 (6 bases). Between the trimmed V and J ends, which lost 0 bases and 7 bases, there was a span of 11 bases. CDR1 and CDR2 (germline): SQVTM, ANQGSEA. The CDR3 has 13 amino acids. CDR3 region: CSVEDSAGNTQYF. CDR3 bases: TGCAGCGTTGAAGACAGCGCGGGGAATACGCAGTATTTT.

DNA for the CDR3: TGTGCCAGTAGTATGGGGACAGGGGTAGAGACCCAGTACTTC. It is translated as CASSMGTGVETQYF. The rearrangement joins TRBV19 to TRBJ2-7, with 10 nucleotides matching TRBD1. The DNA end favors TRBJ2-5, so the J call may be wrong. Germline CDR1 reads LNHDA; CDR2 reads SQIVND (reference sequence). The CDR3 sequence is 14 residues long.

The gene calls are TRBV27 and TRBJ2-7; 12 bases match TRBD2. V dropped 4 bases and J dropped 0; count of bases not matched to a gene: 10. The CDR3 spans 18 residues. The germline V gene has CDR1 MNHEY and CDR2 SMNVEV (reference sequence). The CDR3 protein is CASSSWGLAGPFSYEQYF. In nucleotides, the CDR3 is TGTGCCAGCAGTTCTTGGGGACTAGCGGGCCCCTTCTCCTACGAGCAGTACTTC.

This sequence joins TRBV6-6 and TRBJ2-1; D may correspond to TRBD1 or TRBD2 (5 bases each). This CDR3 has 14 amino acids. V gave up 0 bases and J gave up 9 bases, with 12 bases separating them. The germline gives CDR1 MNHNY, CDR2 SVGAGI (reference sequence). DNA of the CDR3: TGTGCCAGCAGTTACTCGATTTCAGGGACTGAGCAGTTCTTC. Translation gives CASSYSISGTEQFF.

J is TRBJ1-1 and V is TRBV29-1; D remains ambiguous. V gave up 1 base and J gave up 2 bases, with 5 bases separating them. The CDR3 totals 12 residues. From germline, CDR1 is SQVTM and CDR2 ANQGSEA. CDR3 nucleotide sequence: TGCAGCGTTGAAGGGGTAAACACTGAAGCTTTCTTT. Protein: CSVEGVNTEAFF. Full variable domain (remainder filled in from reference TRBV29-1 and TRBJ1-1): SAVISQKPSRDICQRGTSLTIQCQVDSQVTMMFWYRQQPGQSLTLIATANQGSEATYESGFVIDKFPISRPNLTFSTLTVSNMSPEDSSIYLCSVEGVNTEAFFGQGTRLTVV.

The rearrangement uses TRBV7-9 and TRBJ2-2; D unclear. V was cut by 5 bases and J by 4 bases, with 20 bases left in between. Germline V lookup: CDR1 SEHNR, CDR2 FQNEAQ (reference sequence). The CDR3 totals 17 residues. This chain's CDR3 is CASSPPPGRLRTGELFF. CDR3 DNA: TGTGCCAGCAGCCCCCCCCCAGGACGACTCCGCACCGGGGAGCTGTTTTTT.